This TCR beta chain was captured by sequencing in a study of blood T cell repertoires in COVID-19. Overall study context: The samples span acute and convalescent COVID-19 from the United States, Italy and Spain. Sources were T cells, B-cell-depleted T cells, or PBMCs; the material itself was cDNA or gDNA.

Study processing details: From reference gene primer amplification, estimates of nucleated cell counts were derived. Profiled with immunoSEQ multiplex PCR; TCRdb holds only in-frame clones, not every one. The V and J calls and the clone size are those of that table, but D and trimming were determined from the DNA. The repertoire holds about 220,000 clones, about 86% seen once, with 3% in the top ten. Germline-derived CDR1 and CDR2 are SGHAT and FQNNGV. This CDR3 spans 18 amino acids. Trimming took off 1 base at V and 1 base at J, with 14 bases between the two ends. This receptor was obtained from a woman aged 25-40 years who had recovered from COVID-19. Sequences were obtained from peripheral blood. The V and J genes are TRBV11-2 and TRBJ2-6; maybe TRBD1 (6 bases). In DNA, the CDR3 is TGTGCCAGCAGCTTAGTAGAACAGGGCCAGTCTGGGGCCAACGTCCTGACTTTC. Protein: CASSLVEQGQSGANVLTF. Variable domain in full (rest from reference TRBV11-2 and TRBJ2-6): EAGVAQSPRYKIIEKRQSVAFWCNPISGHATLYWYQQILGQGPKLLIQFQNNGVVDDSQLPKDRFSAERLKGVDSTLKIQPAKLEDSAVYLCASSLVEQGQSGANVLTFGAGSRLTVL.